This T cell receptor (beta chain) comes out of a study of blood T cell repertoires in COVID-19. Study context: Samples came from the United States, Italy and Spain, spanning acute and convalescent COVID-19. Sample material is recorded as cDNA or gDNA derived from T cells, B-cell-depleted T cells, or PBMCs.

Germline values: CDR1 KGHSH, CDR2 LQKENI. This CDR3 contains 15 residues. The V gene end was trimmed by 3 bases and the J gene end by 5 bases; junction bases not matched to a gene: 8. This clone occurred a few times. In the study's own analysis: Estimation of nucleated cell counts relied on the amplification of reference gene primers. Only in-frame clones appear in the TCRdb table, and some are missing; sequencing was by immunoSEQ multiplex PCR. V and J calls and clone size are as listed in that table; D and trimming were resolved from the DNA. Of some 94,000 clones detected, roughly 72% appear once; the ten largest clones hold under 30%.

The sample was peripheral blood. The receptor was isolated from a woman aged 55-69 years in a cohort sampled during active or convalescent COVID-19. The chain uses TRBV18 and TRBJ2-7; 9 nucleotides align to TRBD1. The CDR3 nucleotides read TGTGCCAGCTCACCGGTGACAGGGGGGAGCGACGAGCAGTACTTC. Amino acids: CASSPVTGGSDEQYF.